Shown below are 32 T cell receptor beta chains from a single sample sequenced in a study of T-cell memory formation after mild COVID-19. One entry per CDR3 protein, called by TCRdb with MiXCR from the 5' RACE reads. The sample includes roughly 300,000 distinct CDR3 sequences, under 8.5% of them seen just once. What was sequenced was PBMCs or a T cell subset sorted from them (not recorded which). Every receptor here comes from a man aged 18 to 30 who had mild COVID-19 (a few samples of this study predate the infection). Cell type and time point are not known.

This clonotype was seen only a few times. The rearrangement links TRBV4-2 to TRBJ2-1; D gene ambiguous. The germline gives CDR1 LGHNA, CDR2 YNFKEQ. The CDR3 totals 15 residues. The germline V and J ends were trimmed by 0 bases and 2 bases, with 8 bases remaining between them. CDR3 in amino acids: CASSQDRLAYNEQFF. For the CDR3, the DNA is TGTGCCAGCAGCCAAGATCGGCTAGCCTACAATGAGCAGTTCTTC.

The sample holds a few counts of this clonotype. The chain has TRBV20-1 and TRBJ2-1; no firm D call. V lost 0 bases, J lost 2 bases, and 14 bases lay in between. The germline V gene has CDR1 DFQATT and CDR2 SNEGSKA (reference sequence). The CDR3 consists of 16 residues. In nucleotides, the CDR3 is TGCAGTGCTAGAGATCGGGCAGACCTAACCTACAATGAGCAGTTCTTC. Its translation is CSARDRADLTYNEQFF.

This clonotype has only a few counts. V is TRBV7-9 and J is TRBJ1-5; TRBD1 aligns across 8 bases. CDR3 length: 14 amino acids. CDR1 SEHNR and CDR2 FQNEAQ come from the germline V gene (reference sequence). With V trimmed by 5 bases and J by 8 bases, 8 bases remained unmatched. DNA of the CDR3: TGTGCCAGCAGCAAGCAGGGGGCTTGGGAGCCCCAGCATTTT. This codes for CASSKQGAWEPQHF.

This clonotype showed up just a few times. V gene TRBV5-1 combines with J gene TRBJ1-1; weak D call: TRBD1 (5 bases). This CDR3 comprises 18 residues. V lost 1 base and J 8 bases, leaving 27 bases between the germline ends. CDR1 SGHRS and CDR2 YFSETQ come from the germline V gene. The CDR3 reads CASSLKVIWLRDPGEAFF. The CDR3 DNA sequence: TGCGCCAGCAGCTTGAAGGTGATTTGGCTAAGGGACCCCGGGGAAGCTTTCTTT.

This clonotype came up a few times. The chain joins TRBV27 to TRBJ1-5; maybe TRBD1 (6 bases). The V end was cut by 2 bases, the J end by 2 bases, with 19 bases between. Germline V gives CDR1 MNHEY, CDR2 SMNVEV (reference sequence). This CDR3 contains 18 residues. The CDR3 sequence: CASSLTGRPIIGNQPQHF. CDR3 nucleotides: TGTGCCAGCAGTTTAACAGGGAGGCCCATTATCGGCAATCAGCCCCAGCATTTT.

The chain joins TRBV30 to TRBJ1-6; no firm D call. In germline, CDR1 is GTSNPN, CDR2 SVGIG (reference sequence). The V gene lost 4 bases and the J gene lost 10 bases, with 8 bases spanning the gap. The CDR3 is 11 residues long. The CDR3 sequence is CAWNEVSPLHF. The CDR3 DNA sequence: TGTGCCTGGAATGAGGTGTCACCCCTCCACTTT.

This chain joins TRBV29-1 and TRBJ2-5, with 12 bases that match TRBD1. The CDR3 consists of 13 residues. V was pared by 7 bases and J by 4 bases, with 4 bases of the junction left unmatched. Germline loops: CDR1 SQVTM, CDR2 ANQGSEA. The CDR3 DNA follows: TGCAGCGGGGGGACAGGGGGCGGAGAGACCCAGTACTTC. Its translation is CSGGTGGGETQYF.

V is TRBV12-3 or TRBV12-4 and J is TRBJ2-2, with 7 positions matching TRBD1. After removal of 3 bases from V and 2 bases from J, the junction contained 3 bases not matched to a gene. This CDR3 is 15 amino acids long. The CDR3, as DNA: TGTGCCAGCAGTTTTAGAGGGGGCAACACCGGGGAGCTGTTTTTT. It encodes CASSFRGGNTGELFF.

The chain uses TRBV12-3 or TRBV12-4 and TRBJ2-5, with TRBD1 identical over 9 bases. J was trimmed by 5 bases and V by 2 bases; bases with no gene match: 9. This CDR3 has 16 amino acids. In DNA form, the CDR3 reads TGTGCCAGCAGTTTACTCGGGACAGGGTTATTGGAGACCCAGTACTTC. Its protein is CASSLLGTGLLETQYF.

The CDR3 DNA is TGTGCCAGCAGCTCACTAGCGGGGTATGACACCGGGGAGCTGTTTTTT. Protein product: CASSSLAGYDTGELFF. This rearrangement joins TRBV7-6 to TRBJ2-2; 10 positions match TRBD2. Looked up from germline, CDR1 is SGHVS and CDR2 is FNYEAQ. With V trimmed by 4 bases and J by 3 bases, 5 bases remained unmatched. This CDR3 has 16 residues.

This clonotype was detected only a few times. The chain uses TRBV4-3 and TRBJ2-1, with D unclear. The germline V gene encodes CDR1 LGHNA and CDR2 YSLEER. The V end lost 3 bases, the J end lost 6 bases, and 9 bases lay between the germline ends. The CDR3 totals 13 residues. CDR3 region: CASSQDQPNEQFF. The CDR3 DNA sequence: TGCGCCAGCAGCCAGGATCAACCCAATGAGCAGTTCTTC.

This clonotype was seen a few times. At one end, the junction sequence differs from germline, possibly due to a read error. This chain links TRBV6-5 with TRBJ2-7, with D perhaps TRBD1 (7 bases). CDR3 size: 15 residues. Germline V gives CDR1 MNHEY, CDR2 SVGAGI. Written as DNA, the CDR3 is TGTGCCAGCAGTAACTCAGGGGGGAAAACTTACGAGCAGTACTTC. Its translation: CASSNSGGKTYEQYF.

J is TRBJ2-5 and V is TRBV5-1; 10 nucleotides line up with TRBD2. The CDR3 covers 20 residues. Per germline, CDR1 SGHRS and CDR2 YFSETQ. V was pared by 3 bases and J by 1 base, with 18 bases of the junction left unmatched. In DNA form, the CDR3 reads TGCGCCAGCAGCTATCACGCCCTAGCGGGGGTCCTCGGGAGCCAAGAGACCCAGTACTTC. Its translation is CASSYHALAGVLGSQETQYF.

The chain is built from TRBV5-1 and TRBJ1-1, with 8 positions matching TRBD1. The V gene's germline CDR1 is SGHRS and CDR2 YFSETQ. The CDR3 has 17 amino acids. Unmatched junction bases numbered 12, after V lost 4 bases and J lost 1 base. This CDR3 is CASSLHRDRIGNTEAFF. CDR3 nucleotide sequence: TGCGCCAGCAGCCTTCACCGGGACAGGATTGGGAACACTGAAGCTTTCTTT.

The rearrangement links TRBV7-2 to TRBJ1-2; 12 nucleotides agree with TRBD1. The CDR3 totals 16 residues. V gave up 5 bases and J gave up 8 bases; unmatched junction bases: 12. Germline lookup yields CDR1 SGHTA and CDR2 FQGNSA. The DNA of the CDR3 is TGTGCCAGCAGCCAACAGGTGGGACAGGGGGCGTCCGGCTACACCTTC. This gives the protein CASSQQVGQGASGYTF. Together with reference TRBV7-2 and TRBJ1-2, the CDR3 gives the full variable domain: GAGVSQSPSNKVTEKGKDVELRCDPISGHTALYWYRQSLGQGLEFLIYFQGNSAPDKSGLPSDRFSAERTGGSVSTLTIQRTQQEDSAVYLCASSQQVGQGASGYTFGSGTRLTVV.

This clonotype was recorded many times. The J gene is TRBJ1-5, the V gene TRBV6-6, with a possible D match to TRBD1 (6 bases). V was cut by 4 bases and J by 1 base, with 23 bases left in between. CDR3 length: 19 residues. In germline, CDR1 is MNHNY, CDR2 SVGAGI (reference sequence). CDR3 loop: CASSSRQVQLVSSNQPQHF. Written as DNA, the CDR3 is TGTGCCAGCAGTTCCCGACAGGTACAATTAGTTTCAAGCAATCAGCCCCAGCATTTT.

The chain couples TRBV2 to TRBJ2-5; the match to TRBD1 covers 10 bases. The CDR3 is made up of 14 amino acids. Germline trimming cut 5 bases from V and 7 bases from J; bases unmatched to any gene: 7. CDR1 SNHLY and CDR2 FYNNEI come from the germline V gene. The CDR3 nucleotides read TGTGCCAGCAGTCAGCCGGGACAGGGGTCGACCCAGTACTTC. Its protein is CASSQPGQGSTQYF.

The chain joins TRBV11-2 to TRBJ1-6; D is ambiguous. Germline V gene data show CDR1 as SGHAT and CDR2 as FQNNGV. Trimming removed 0 bases from V and 10 bases from J, with 7 bases in between. The CDR3 is 13 residues long. CDR3 residues: CASSLDYSSPLHF. CDR3 sequence (DNA): TGTGCCAGCAGCTTAGACTACAGCTCACCCCTCCACTTT.

There are a few counts of this clonotype. V usage is TRBV20-1 and J usage is TRBJ2-5; D remains ambiguous. The CDR3 spans 10 residues. Germline V gene data show CDR1 as DFQATT and CDR2 as SNEGSKA (reference sequence). Trimming took 3 bases from V and 3 from J, leaving 2 bases between them. CDR3 DNA: TGCAGTGCTAGGGAAGAGACCCAGTACTTC. Amino acid sequence: CSAREETQYF.

In its sample, this clonotype was seen many times. The chain has TRBV3-1 and TRBJ2-1; D gene uncertain. The CDR3 has 11 amino acids. V shed 1 base and J shed 9 bases, with 4 bases lying between them. CDR1 and CDR2 (germline): LGHDT, YNNKEL (reference sequence). The CDR3 nucleotides are TGTGCCAGCAGCCAAGGGGGTGAGCAGTTCTTC. This sequence encodes CASSQGGEQFF.

V and J are TRBV5-1 and TRBJ2-5, with D perhaps assigned TRBD1 or TRBD2 (5 bases each). V was trimmed by 4 bases and J by 2 bases, leaving 12 bases between them. The length of the CDR3 is 14 residues. Germline V gene lookup returns CDR1 SGHRS and CDR2 YFSETQ. The CDR3 coding sequence is TGCGCCAGCAGCGAGCTTGGGGGACAAGAGACCCAGTACTTC. This translates into CASSELGGQETQYF.

The chain has TRBV6-6 and TRBJ2-3, with 7 bases lining up with TRBD2. V lost 0 bases to trimming and J lost 4 bases; unmatched junction nucleotides: 4. Germline CDR1 is MNHNY and CDR2 is SVGAGI (reference sequence). The CDR3 has 15 amino acids. CDR3 protein: CASSYSGGGADTQYF. CDR3 sequence (DNA): TGTGCCAGCAGTTACTCGGGGGGGGGAGCAGATACGCAGTATTTT.

The CDR3 region has the DNA TGTGCCAGCAGCTTAGCCCCAGCCTCTGGGGCCAACGTCCTGACTTTC. Residues: CASSLAPASGANVLTF. V and J are TRBV7-8 and TRBJ2-6, with D hard to call. This CDR3 contains 16 residues. Germline V lookup: CDR1 SGHVS, CDR2 FQNEAQ. V was clipped by 0 bases and J by 0 bases, with 6 bases between them.

This clonotype was seen at least ten times. The rearrangement uses TRBV4-1 and TRBJ2-3; D not certain. The CDR3 totals 14 residues. The ends were cut back, 5 bases at V and 4 bases at J, with 13 bases in the middle. Germline CDR1 and CDR2: MGHRA and YSYEKL. In DNA form, the CDR3 reads TGCGCCAGCAGCGCCCCGGGTGGTCCAGATACGCAGTATTTT. Translated, it gives CASSAPGGPDTQYF.

The J gene is TRBJ2-3, the V gene TRBV5-1, with TRBD1 identical over 10 bases. This CDR3 comprises 15 residues. Germline CDR1 and CDR2: SGHRS and YFSETQ. The J segment lost 4 bases and the V segment lost 5 bases, leaving 7 bases of the junction unmatched. This CDR3 reads CASRTGGGSADTQYF. The CDR3 DNA sequence: TGCGCCAGCAGGACAGGGGGCGGAAGCGCAGATACGCAGTATTTT.

This sequence joins TRBV4-2 and TRBJ1-4; D not resolved. Deletions cut 0 bases from V and 4 bases from J, with 9 bases between. CDR1 is LGHNA, CDR2 YNFKEQ, per germline. The CDR3 is made up of 15 amino acids. The CDR3 here is CASSQDPGNNEKLFF. In DNA, the CDR3 is TGTGCCAGCAGCCAAGACCCCGGGAATAATGAAAAACTGTTTTTT.

This clonotype was seen only a few times. The chain uses TRBV28 and TRBJ2-1; TRBD1 might be the D (7 bases). The CDR3 has 13 amino acids. Germline V gene data show CDR1 as MDHEN and CDR2 as SYDVKM. Trimming removed 4 bases from V and 8 bases from J, with 12 bases in between. The CDR3 loop is CASSWRGPHEQFF. Here the CDR3 DNA reads TGTGCCAGCAGTTGGAGGGGGCCCCATGAGCAGTTCTTC. The whole variable domain, filled in from reference TRBV28 and TRBJ2-1, reads DVKVTQSSRYLVKRTGEKVFLECVQDMDHENMFWYRQDPGLGLRLIYFSYDVKMKEKGDIPEGYSVSREKKERFSLILESASTNQTSMYLCASSWRGPHEQFFGPGTRLTVL.

This clonotype was counted many times. The chain combines TRBV4-2 with TRBJ2-7; D may be TRBD1 (5 bases). The CDR3 spans 14 residues. Trimming cost V 2 bases and J 0 bases, with 8 bases left between them. The germline gives CDR1 LGHNA, CDR2 YNFKEQ. The CDR3 nucleotides are TGTGCCAGCAGCCAACAGGACAACTCCTACGAGCAGTACTTC. This translates into CASSQQDNSYEQYF.

This clonotype came up a few times. V usage is TRBV10-2 and J usage is TRBJ1-1; TRBD1 matches at 8 bases. The CDR3 contains 13 residues. Trimming removed 11 bases from V and 4 bases from J; junction bases left unmatched: 9. From germline, CDR1 is WSHSY and CDR2 SAAADI. The CDR3 nucleotides are TGCGCCTGTAGAAACAGGGGGACCACTGAAGCTTTCTTT. Translating it yields CACRNRGTTEAFF.

Relative to its sample, this clonotype is medium-sized. The chain couples TRBV7-9 to TRBJ2-3, with D possibly matching TRBD1 (6 bases). From germline, CDR1 is SEHNR and CDR2 FQNEAQ (reference sequence). With 5 bases removed from V and 3 bases from J, the gap between germline ends came to 18 bases. This CDR3 has 16 residues. The CDR3 loop is CASSPTGRGRTDTQYF. Written as DNA, the CDR3 is TGTGCCAGCAGCCCCACTGGCAGGGGAAGAACAGATACGCAGTATTTT.

In this sample, this clonotype turned up a few times. V gene TRBV4-3 combines with J gene TRBJ2-3, with 7 bases identical to TRBD2. The length of the CDR3 is 15 residues. V was pared by 2 bases and J by 3 bases, with 5 bases of the junction left unmatched. Germline-derived CDR1 and CDR2 are LGHNA and YSLEER. The DNA of the CDR3 is TGCGCCAGCAGCCAAACGGGGACTATAACAGATACGCAGTATTTT. It is translated as CASSQTGTITDTQYF.

This clonotype was observed at least ten times. The chain recombines TRBV7-2 with TRBJ2-5; 8 bases fit TRBD1. The CDR3 is 15 amino acids. Germline loops: CDR1 SGHTA, CDR2 FQGNSA. V lost 5 bases and J lost 2; bases outside the gene matches: 7. CDR3 nucleotides: TGTGCCAGCAGCACGCGGACAGGGCAGCAAGAGACCCAGTACTTC. The encoded protein is CASSTRTGQQETQYF.